Presented here are 20 T cell receptor beta chains from one specimen sequenced in a study of cytomegalovirus exposure and HLA in healthy donors. The PCR used 60 Vbeta and 13 Jbeta primers. Method: immunoSEQ multiplex PCR; TCRdb's copy keeps in-frame clones and lacks some. The profile covers approximately 100,000 clones, with 50% to 70% appearing a single time and 3% to 4% taken by the ten largest. Sample: PBMCs. All receptors come from a man aged 30 to 45 in good health and CMV-seropositive.

The chain has TRBV12-5 and TRBJ2-2, with TRBD2 as a possible D gene (5 bases). V was cut by 7 bases and J by 5 bases, with 8 bases left in between. The germline CDR1 and CDR2 sequences are LGHNT and FRNRAP. The CDR3 length is 12 residues. CDR3 bases: TGTGCTAGTGATCCGGGGACCGGGGAGCTGTTTTTT. Its translation: CASDPGTGELFF.

J is TRBJ2-2 and V is TRBV5-1, with TRBD1 as a possible D gene (6 bases). The CDR3 loop spans 17 amino acids. With 0 bases removed from V and 0 bases from J, the gap between germline ends came to 12 bases. Germline V gene data show CDR1 as SGHRS and CDR2 as YFSETQ. CDR3 nucleotide sequence: TGCGCCAGCAGCTTGGGGACAGACTTCGCGAACACCGGGGAGCTGTTTTTT. This sequence encodes CASSLGTDFANTGELFF.

V usage is TRBV6-6 and J usage is TRBJ1-5; D unresolved. Germline V gene data show CDR1 as MNHNY and CDR2 as SVGAGI (reference sequence). This CDR3 comprises 14 residues. Trimming left V 6 bases short and J 2 bases short, with 11 bases between. The CDR3 nucleotides are TGTGCCAGCAGCCCTAAACCGGGCAATCAGCCCCAGCATTTT. This codes for CASSPKPGNQPQHF.

The chain has TRBV7-2 and TRBJ1-1; D is unresolved. V was shortened by 5 bases and J by 4 bases, with 11 bases between the two germline ends. The germline CDR1 and CDR2 sequences are SGHTA and FQGNSA. The CDR3 spans 13 residues. The DNA for the CDR3 is TGTGCCAGCAGCGCCATAATCAGCACTGAAGCTTTCTTT. This codes for CASSAIISTEAFF. Looking up the rest from reference TRBV7-2 and TRBJ1-1 gives the full variable domain: GAGVSQSPSNKVTEKGKDVELRCDPISGHTALYWYRQSLGQGLEFLIYFQGNSAPDKSGLPSDRFSAERTGGSVSTLTIQRTQQEDSAVYLCASSAIISTEAFFGQGTRLTVV.

The rearrangement uses TRBV2 and TRBJ1-2; no definite D call. The V and J ends lost 4 bases and 2 bases respectively, with 8 bases between them. Germline CDR1 is SNHLY and CDR2 is FYNNEI. This CDR3 is 13 amino acids long. Here the CDR3 DNA reads TGTGCCAGCAGTGCGGAGGGAAACTATGGCTACACCTTC. Translation: CASSAEGNYGYTF.

About this clone itself: Other DNA sequences in this specimen translate into the identical CDR3. This chain links TRBV5-1 with TRBJ2-3; 7 bases are a match to TRBD2. The CDR3 sequence is 15 residues long. Germline loops: CDR1 SGHRS, CDR2 YFSETQ. The J segment lost 3 bases and the V segment lost 4 bases, leaving 8 bases of the junction unmatched. CDR3 sequence reads: CASSPLAGGTDTQYF. Written as DNA, the CDR3 is TGCGCCAGCAGCCCCTTAGCGGGCGGGACAGATACGCAGTATTTT.

Remarks on this clone: At one of its ends the junction is not consistent with the germline gene, which may arise from a read error. The chain uses TRBV7-7 and TRBJ2-3; 12 bases map to TRBD2. The germline gives CDR1 SSHAT, CDR2 FNYEAQ (reference sequence). The CDR3 extends over 16 amino acids. The DNA for the CDR3 is TGTGCTAGCAGCTTAGGACTAGCGGGGAACACAGATACGCAGTATTTT. This translates into CASSLGLAGNTDTQYF.

The chain recombines TRBV18 with TRBJ1-4; 8 bases agree with TRBD1. This CDR3 is built from 15 residues. Germline CDR1 and CDR2: KGHSH and LQKENI. After removal of 2 bases from V and 4 bases from J, the junction contained 3 bases not matched to a gene. CDR3 sequence: CASSPITGGNEKLFF. The CDR3 DNA sequence: TGTGCCAGCTCACCAATTACAGGGGGTAATGAAAAACTGTTTTTT.

The chain employs TRBV6-4 and TRBJ2-1; TRBD2 matches at 7 bases. In germline, CDR1 is MRHNA, CDR2 SNTAGT. This CDR3 contains 14 residues. Losses at the gene ends were 6 bases for V and 8 bases for J; bases not matched to a gene: 10. The CDR3 region is CASSPGLPSDEQFF. Written as DNA, the CDR3 is TGTGCCAGCAGCCCGGGACTACCCTCGGATGAGCAGTTCTTC.

The chain joins TRBV7-8 to TRBJ2-1, with TRBD1 matching 8 bases. Germline V gene data show CDR1 as SGHVS and CDR2 as FQNEAQ. V shed 5 bases, J shed 8 bases, and the junction held 14 bases outside the gene matches. The CDR3 totals 16 residues. The CDR3 loop is CASSRTGGINLYEQFF. CDR3 coding DNA: TGTGCCAGCAGCCGTACAGGGGGGATTAACTTATATGAGCAGTTCTTC.

The V and J genes are TRBV13 and TRBJ2-5; 9 nucleotides agree with TRBD2. The germline gives CDR1 PRHDT, CDR2 FYEKMQ (reference sequence). CDR3 length: 16 residues. The V gene end was trimmed by 4 bases and the J gene end by 11 bases; junction bases not matched to a gene: 17. The CDR3 spells CASSSPLGGGAREQYF. The CDR3 bases are TGTGCCAGCAGCTCCCCCCTTGGCGGGGGGGCGAGGGAGCAGTACTTC.

CDR3 amino acids: CASSYGTGGYGYTF. The DNA of the CDR3 is TGTGCCAGCAGTTACGGGACAGGGGGCTATGGCTACACCTTC. The chain is built from TRBV6-5 and TRBJ1-2; 11 bases fit TRBD1. V was clipped by 2 bases and J by 4 bases; unmatched bases: 0. CDR1 is MNHEY, CDR2 SVGAGI, per germline. The length of the CDR3 is 14 residues.

The table lists this clone with a few counts. The rearrangement uses TRBV29-1 and TRBJ2-7; D unresolved. The V gene lost 4 bases and the J gene lost 1 base, with 11 bases spanning the gap. The CDR3 loop spans 13 amino acids. Germline assignment: CDR1 SQVTM and CDR2 ANQGSEA. The CDR3 region has the DNA TGCAGCGTTGTGTGGGCCCCATCCTACGAGCAGTACTTC. This translates into CSVVWAPSYEQYF.

This chain links TRBV18 with TRBJ2-3; TRBD2 matches 8 bases. The CDR3 extends over 15 amino acids. The junction had 6 bases not matched to a gene; V was cut back by 3 bases and J by 4 bases. CDR1 is KGHSH, CDR2 LQKENI, per germline. The CDR3 reads CASSPPGGAPDTQYF. In DNA form, the CDR3 reads TGTGCCAGCTCACCGCCGGGGGGGGCACCAGATACGCAGTATTTT.

V usage is TRBV15 and J usage is TRBJ2-1, with D hard to call. The germline V gene encodes CDR1 LNHNV and CDR2 YYDKDF (reference sequence). The CDR3 runs 15 residues. The V end was cut by 0 bases, the J end by 7 bases, with 13 bases between. The CDR3 DNA sequence: TGTGCCACCAGCAGAGATAGGCCTGCCGGGAATGAGCAGTTCTTC. It encodes CATSRDRPAGNEQFF.

The gene calls are TRBV6-1 and TRBJ1-2; 10 positions agree with TRBD1. V trimming: 5 bases; J trimming: 6 bases; junction bases outside the gene matches: 6. The CDR3 contains 14 residues. The germline gives CDR1 MNHNS, CDR2 SASEGT. The CDR3, as DNA: TGTGCCAGCAGTAGGACAGGGGGGTGGGATGGCTACACCTTC. Encoded protein: CASSRTGGWDGYTF.

V gene TRBV6-6 combines with J gene TRBJ2-7; D is unclear. The V gene lost 5 bases and the J gene lost 8 bases, with 13 bases spanning the gap. This CDR3 comprises 12 residues. Looked up from germline, CDR1 is MNHNY and CDR2 is SVGAGI (reference sequence). The DNA of the CDR3 is TGTGCCAGCAGTCCGGGTGTCGGCCAGCAGTACTTC. This translates into CASSPGVGQQYF.

The rearrangement links TRBV10-3 to TRBJ1-5; 8 positions match TRBD1. J lost 5 bases, V lost 2 bases, and 5 bases had no gene match. Germline values: CDR1 ENHRY, CDR2 SYGVKD. The CDR3 is 15 amino acids. The CDR3 sequence: CAISEPGQDDQPQHF. The DNA of the CDR3 is TGTGCCATCAGTGAGCCGGGACAGGACGATCAGCCCCAGCATTTT.

The V call is TRBV27, the J call TRBJ2-3, with TRBD2 identical over 9 bases. Germline V gives CDR1 MNHEY, CDR2 SMNVEV (reference sequence). J gave up 5 bases and V 5 bases, and 17 bases lay outside the gene matches. The CDR3 has 18 amino acids. In DNA form, the CDR3 reads TGTGCCAGCAGTCCCACGAGGGCGGGGGGGCTTTTTGGAGATACGCAGTATTTT. It is translated as CASSPTRAGGLFGDTQYF.

This sequence joins TRBV5-1 and TRBJ2-3; 7 nucleotides line up with TRBD2. Germline V lookup: CDR1 SGHRS, CDR2 YFSETQ. The CDR3 is 17 amino acids. Trimming removed 4 bases from V and 4 bases from J; junction bases left unmatched: 15. CDR3 bases: TGCGCCAGCAGCGAAGAAGTAGCGGGTCAAGGCGCAGATACGCAGTATTTT. The encoded protein is CASSEEVAGQGADTQYF.